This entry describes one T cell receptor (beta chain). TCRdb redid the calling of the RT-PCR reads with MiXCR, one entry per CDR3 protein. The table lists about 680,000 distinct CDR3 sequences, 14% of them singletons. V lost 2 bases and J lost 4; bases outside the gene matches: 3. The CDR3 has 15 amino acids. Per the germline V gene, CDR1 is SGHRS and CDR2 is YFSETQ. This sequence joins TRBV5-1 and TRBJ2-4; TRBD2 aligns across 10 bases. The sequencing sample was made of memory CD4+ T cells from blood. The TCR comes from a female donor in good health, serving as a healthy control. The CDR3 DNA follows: TGCGCCAGCAGCTTTACGACTAGCGGGAAAAACATTCAGTACTTC. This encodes CASSFTTSGKNIQYF.